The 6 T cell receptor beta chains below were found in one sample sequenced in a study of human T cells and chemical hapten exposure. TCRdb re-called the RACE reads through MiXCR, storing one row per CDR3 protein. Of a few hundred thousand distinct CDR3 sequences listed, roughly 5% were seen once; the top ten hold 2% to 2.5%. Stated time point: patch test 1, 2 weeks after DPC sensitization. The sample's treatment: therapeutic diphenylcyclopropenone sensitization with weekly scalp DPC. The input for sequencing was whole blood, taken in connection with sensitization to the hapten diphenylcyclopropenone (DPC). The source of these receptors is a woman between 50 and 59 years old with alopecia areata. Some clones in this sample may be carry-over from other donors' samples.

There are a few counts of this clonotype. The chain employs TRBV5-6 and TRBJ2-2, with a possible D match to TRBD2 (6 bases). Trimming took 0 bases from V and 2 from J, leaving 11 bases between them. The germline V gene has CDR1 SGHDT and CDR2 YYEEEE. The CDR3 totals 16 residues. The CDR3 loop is CASSLESGSNTGELFF. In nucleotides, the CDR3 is TGTGCCAGCAGCTTGGAGAGCGGGTCTAACACCGGGGAGCTGTTTTTT.

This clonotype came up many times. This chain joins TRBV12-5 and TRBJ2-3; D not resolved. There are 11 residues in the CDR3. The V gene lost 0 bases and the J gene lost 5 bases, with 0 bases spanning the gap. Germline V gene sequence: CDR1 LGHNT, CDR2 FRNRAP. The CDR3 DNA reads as TGTGCTAGTGGTTTGGTAGATACGCAGTATTTT. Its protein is CASGLVDTQYF.

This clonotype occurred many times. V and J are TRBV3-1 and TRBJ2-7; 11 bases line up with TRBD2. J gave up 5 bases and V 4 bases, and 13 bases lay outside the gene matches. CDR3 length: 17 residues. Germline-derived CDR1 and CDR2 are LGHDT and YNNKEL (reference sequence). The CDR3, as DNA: TGTGCCAGCAGCCTTAGGTCGACTAGCGGGGAGAGGAACGAGCAGTACTTC. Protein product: CASSLRSTSGERNEQYF.

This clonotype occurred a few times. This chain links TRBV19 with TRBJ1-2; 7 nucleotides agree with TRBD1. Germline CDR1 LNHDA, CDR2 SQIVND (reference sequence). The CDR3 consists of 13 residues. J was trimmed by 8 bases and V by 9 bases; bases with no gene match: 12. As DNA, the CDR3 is TGTGCCAGCACGACAGGGCTGCGAATCGGCTACACCTTC. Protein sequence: CASTTGLRIGYTF.

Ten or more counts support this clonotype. Here the CDR3 reads CASSSTGGAGNQPQHF. In nucleotides, the CDR3 is TGCGCCAGCAGTTCAACAGGGGGCGCGGGCAATCAGCCCCAGCATTTT. V gene TRBV10-2 combines with J gene TRBJ1-5; 9 nucleotides align to TRBD1. The CDR3 spans 16 residues. V lost 5 bases to trimming and J lost 2 bases; unmatched junction nucleotides: 7. Germline CDR1 WSHSY, CDR2 SAAADI.

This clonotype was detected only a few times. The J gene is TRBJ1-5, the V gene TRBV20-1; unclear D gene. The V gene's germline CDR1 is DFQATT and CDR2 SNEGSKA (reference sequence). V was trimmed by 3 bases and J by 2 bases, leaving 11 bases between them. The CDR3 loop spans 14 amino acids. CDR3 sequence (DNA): TGCAGTGCTAGGCGGGGAAGCGGCAATCAGCCCCAGCATTTT. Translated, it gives CSARRGSGNQPQHF.